These 29 T cell receptor beta chains originate from one sample sequenced in a study of CD8 T cells in Susac syndrome. RNA in amounts of roughly 0.45 to 1 ug was reverse transcribed with random hexamers. TCRdb re-called the immunoSEQ multiplex PCR reads with MiXCR, one entry per CDR3 protein. The table includes around 150,000 distinct CDR3 sequences, more than 85% detected once. Sequencing input: CD8+ T cells from PBMCs. Source of these receptors: a human donor with Susac syndrome.

The V gene is TRBV4-1, the J gene TRBJ2-2, with 8 bases aligning to TRBD2. Germline CDR1 and CDR2: MGHRA and YSYEKL. V was pared by 3 bases and J by 3 bases, with 3 bases of the junction left unmatched. The CDR3 runs 15 residues. The CDR3 region has the DNA TGCGCCAGCAGCCACACACTAGCGGACACCGGGGAGCTGTTTTTT. Encoded protein: CASSHTLADTGELFF.

The chain employs TRBV30 and TRBJ2-1; 9 positions match TRBD2. This CDR3 region has 14 residues. Germline CDR1 reads GTSNPN; CDR2 reads SVGIG (reference sequence). The V segment lost 5 bases and the J segment 0 bases; nucleotides outside the gene matches: 2. The CDR3 region has the DNA TGTGCCTGGGAACTAGCGGGCTCCTACAATGAGCAGTTCTTC. It yields the protein CAWELAGSYNEQFF.

This sequence joins TRBV30 and TRBJ2-3, with 10 bases fitting TRBD2. The V gene end was trimmed by 4 bases and the J gene end by 3 bases; junction bases not matched to a gene: 7. The germline CDR1 and CDR2 sequences are GTSNPN and SVGIG (reference sequence). This CDR3 is 15 amino acids long. The CDR3, as DNA: TGTGCCTGGATCCCGGGACTAGCGAGTACAGATACGCAGTATTTT. This codes for CAWIPGLASTDTQYF.

The chain couples TRBV6-2 or TRBV6-3 to TRBJ2-1, with 12 bases identical to TRBD2. This CDR3 spans 17 amino acids. Germline loops: CDR1 MNHEY, CDR2 SVGEGT. Unmatched junction bases numbered 3, after V lost 2 bases and J lost 1 base. CDR3: CASSYELAGGSYNEQFF. CDR3 sequence (DNA): TGTGCCAGCAGTTACGAACTAGCGGGAGGATCCTACAATGAGCAGTTCTTC.

The V gene is TRBV18, the J gene TRBJ2-5, with D perhaps TRBD1 (5 bases). Per germline, CDR1 KGHSH and CDR2 LQKENI. Trimming shortened V by 3 bases and J by 0 bases, and 5 bases separated the two germline ends. The CDR3 extends over 13 amino acids. Written as DNA, the CDR3 is TGTGCCAGCTCACCGGACAACCAAGAGACCCAGTACTTC. As protein: CASSPDNQETQYF.

The chain links TRBV29-1 to TRBJ2-1, with D perhaps TRBD2 (5 bases). With 1 base removed from V and 0 bases from J, the gap between germline ends came to 13 bases. The CDR3 spans 16 residues. Germline values: CDR1 SQVTM, CDR2 ANQGSEA. CDR3 sequence reads: CSVEALLESSYNEQFF. The CDR3 DNA is TGCAGCGTTGAAGCTTTACTAGAGAGCTCCTACAATGAGCAGTTCTTC.

The J gene is TRBJ1-1, the V gene TRBV20-1; tentative D call: TRBD1 (5 bases). Trimming took 3 bases from V and 4 from J, leaving 15 bases between them. The CDR3 sequence is 14 residues long. CDR1 is DFQATT, CDR2 SNEGSKA, per germline (reference sequence). The CDR3 sequence: CSAREWDESTEAFF. DNA of the CDR3: TGCAGTGCTAGGGAATGGGACGAAAGCACTGAAGCTTTCTTT.

V and J are TRBV9 and TRBJ2-7, with no clear D. Germline assignment: CDR1 SGDLS and CDR2 YYNGEE. The CDR3 covers 14 residues. Trimming left V 2 bases short and J 9 bases short, with 18 bases between. In DNA form, the CDR3 reads TGTGCCAGCAGCGTTCGGAGTCTAGAACCATTGCAGTACTTC. This translates into CASSVRSLEPLQYF.

The CDR3 loop reads CASSQESGKNIQYF. Here the CDR3 DNA reads TGTGCCAGCAGCCAAGAGTCGGGCAAAAACATTCAGTACTTC. The chain combines TRBV3-1 with TRBJ2-4; D not certain. Germline CDR1 is LGHDT and CDR2 is YNNKEL (reference sequence). V shed 0 bases and J shed 3 bases, with 6 bases lying between them. The CDR3 sequence is 14 residues long.

V and J are TRBV12-3 or TRBV12-4 and TRBJ2-7; tentatively, D is TRBD2 (5 bases). The CDR3 contains 14 residues. Trimming cost V 3 bases and J 5 bases, with 14 bases left between them. CDR3 amino acids: CASSFSEGLDEQYF. CDR3 nucleotide sequence: TGTGCCAGCAGTTTCTCCGAGGGTCTCGACGAGCAGTACTTC.

The CDR3 spells CSAPLAGGYEQYF. The CDR3 DNA is TGCAGTGCCCCACTAGCGGGAGGTTACGAGCAGTACTTC. The chain joins TRBV20-1 to TRBJ2-7; 12 nucleotides line up with TRBD2. Trimming took 6 bases from V and 4 from J; bases not matched to a gene: 4. From germline, CDR1 is DFQATT and CDR2 SNEGSKA (reference sequence). CDR3 length equals 13 residues.

V is TRBV7-8 and J is TRBJ2-7; D not certain. Germline CDR1 reads SGHVS; CDR2 reads FQNEAQ. The CDR3 sequence is 14 residues long. Trimming left V 3 bases short and J 0 bases short, with 9 bases between. The chain's CDR3 is CASSFGASSYEQYF. In nucleotides, the CDR3 is TGTGCCAGCAGCTTTGGCGCAAGCTCCTACGAGCAGTACTTC. The whole variable domain, filled in from reference TRBV7-8 and TRBJ2-7, reads GAGVSQSPRYKVAKRGQDVALRCDPISGHVSLFWYQQALGQGPEFLTYFQNEAQLDKSGLPSDRFFAERPEGSVSTLKIQRTQQEDSAVYLCASSFGASSYEQYFGPGTRLTVT.

In DNA, the CDR3 is TGCAGTGCACCCAGGGAACTAGCGGAAAACAATGAGCAGTTCTTC. It translates to CSAPRELAENNEQFF. This chain uses TRBV20-1 with TRBJ2-1; 8 nucleotides match TRBD2. Germline V CDR1 and CDR2: DFQATT, SNEGSKA (reference sequence). After removal of 6 bases from V and 5 bases from J, the junction contained 12 bases not matched to a gene. The CDR3 consists of 15 residues.

The chain combines TRBV9 with TRBJ2-5; D perhaps matches TRBD2 (5 bases). CDR3 length: 12 amino acids. V was shortened by 4 bases and J by 5 bases, with 9 bases between the two germline ends. Germline loops: CDR1 SGDLS, CDR2 YYNGEE. DNA of the CDR3: TGTGCCAGCAGCCGTCCGGGGGAGACCCAGTACTTC. Its protein product is CASSRPGETQYF.

In DNA, the CDR3 is TGTGCCAGCAGCGTATTCTTAACGGGATTATTTGGGGAGCTGTTTTTT. As protein: CASSVFLTGLFGELFF. The chain couples TRBV7-2 to TRBJ2-2; D perhaps matches TRBD2 (5 bases). The CDR3 extends over 16 amino acids. CDR1 SGHTA and CDR2 FQGNSA come from the germline V gene. Trimming took 5 bases from V and 8 from J, leaving 21 bases between them.

The chain is built from TRBV7-6 and TRBJ2-7; perhaps TRBD2 as D (5 bases). V gave up 5 bases and J gave up 3 bases, with 14 bases separating them. The CDR3 totals 14 residues. Germline V lookup: CDR1 SGHVS, CDR2 FNYEAQ. The CDR3 sequence: CASSTDGNFYEQYF. CDR3 DNA: TGTGCCAGCAGCACTGACGGGAACTTCTACGAGCAGTACTTC.

The chain employs TRBV20-1 and TRBJ2-5, with D unresolved. The V gene's germline CDR1 is DFQATT and CDR2 SNEGSKA (reference sequence). This CDR3 region has 15 residues. The V gene lost 5 bases and the J gene lost 5 bases, with 21 bases spanning the gap. For the CDR3, the DNA is TGCAGTGCTGCGTGGGCGGATGCCAACGGGGAGACCCAGTACTTC. As protein: CSAAWADANGETQYF.

The rearrangement joins TRBV4-2 to TRBJ1-2, with D possibly TRBD1 on 6 matching bases. This CDR3 comprises 15 residues. Per the germline V gene, CDR1 is LGHNA and CDR2 is YNFKEQ. V lost 2 bases and J 8 bases, leaving 18 bases between the germline ends. This CDR3 reads CASSQTLQGLEGYTF. CDR3 sequence (DNA): TGTGCCAGCAGCCAAACCTTACAGGGTTTGGAGGGCTACACCTTC.

In this sample, this clonotype turned up once. The chain combines TRBV7-3 with TRBJ2-1; D is possibly TRBD2 (6 bases). V shed 4 bases and J shed 4 bases, with 11 bases lying between them. CDR1 SGHTA and CDR2 FQGTGA come from the germline V gene. The CDR3 is 14 amino acids. The CDR3 spells CASSSTAGYNEQFF. As DNA, the CDR3 is TGTGCCAGCAGCTCCACCGCGGGGTACAATGAGCAGTTCTTC.

The chain couples TRBV5-1 to TRBJ1-3; D is unclear. This CDR3 comprises 14 residues. The germline V gene has CDR1 SGHRS and CDR2 YFSETQ. Deletions cut 7 bases from V and 0 bases from J, with 11 bases between. The CDR3 DNA reads as TGCGCCAGCGGCTCTGGCGACTCTGGAAACACCATATATTTT. Its translation is CASGSGDSGNTIYF.

The chain employs TRBV9 and TRBJ1-1, with 7 bases identical to TRBD1. CDR1 is SGDLS, CDR2 YYNGEE, per germline. The J segment lost 0 bases and the V segment lost 3 bases, leaving 5 bases of the junction unmatched. The CDR3 is 15 amino acids. The chain's CDR3 is CASSAGTEMNTEAFF. The CDR3 DNA sequence: TGTGCCAGCAGCGCGGGGACAGAGATGAACACTGAAGCTTTCTTT. Supplemented by reference TRBV9 and TRBJ1-1, the full variable domain reads DSGVTQTPKHLITATGQRVTLRCSPRSGDLSVYWYQQSLDQGLQFLIQYYNGEERAKGNILERFSAQQFPDLHSELNLSSLELGDSALYFCASSAGTEMNTEAFFGQGTRLTVV.

The chain carries TRBV5-1 and TRBJ2-1, with TRBD1 identical over 8 bases. The CDR3 has 15 amino acids. Trimming removed 4 bases from V and 6 bases from J; junction bases left unmatched: 9. The germline V gene has CDR1 SGHRS and CDR2 YFSETQ. CDR3 in amino acids: CASSLGQGAGNEQFF. The CDR3 DNA follows: TGCGCCAGCAGCCTAGGACAGGGAGCAGGCAATGAGCAGTTCTTC.

This clonotype appeared once. This CDR3 is CASSVDRIVGNIQYF. For the CDR3, the DNA is TGTGCCAGCAGCGTGGACAGGATCGTCGGAAACATTCAGTACTTC. The V call is TRBV5-6, the J call TRBJ2-4, with 7 bases matching TRBD1. CDR1 SGHDT and CDR2 YYEEEE come from the germline V gene. V lost 4 bases to trimming and J lost 6 bases; unmatched junction nucleotides: 10. The CDR3 is 15 residues long.

CDR3 loop: CASSLEQNSNQPQHF. CDR3 sequence (DNA): TGTGCCAGCAGCTTAGAACAGAATAGCAATCAGCCCCAGCATTTT. V gene TRBV7-8 combines with J gene TRBJ1-5; no clear D. The germline gives CDR1 SGHVS, CDR2 FQNEAQ. This CDR3 is 15 amino acids long. V was shortened by 1 base and J by 0 bases, with 7 bases between the two germline ends.

V and J are TRBV2 and TRBJ2-3, with D perhaps matching TRBD2 (6 bases). V was pared by 4 bases and J by 8 bases, with 13 bases between. The germline V gene has CDR1 SNHLY and CDR2 FYNNEI. This CDR3 spans 13 amino acids. CDR3 sequence (DNA): TGTGCCAGCAGTGTCGGGGGAGACGGTACGCAGTATTTT. This gives the protein CASSVGGDGTQYF.

This clonotype showed up just once. The chain couples TRBV30 to TRBJ2-5; 7 nucleotides align to TRBD2. Germline loops: CDR1 GTSNPN, CDR2 SVGIG (reference sequence). CDR3 length equals 15 residues. Trimming cost V 0 bases and J 5 bases; bases outside gene matches: 9. CDR3 bases: TGTGCCTGGAGTGTAGTTGAGGGGCGGGGGGAGACCCAGTACTTC. Amino acid sequence: CAWSVVEGRGETQYF.

The gene calls are TRBV4-1 and TRBJ1-1; D gene uncertain. V shed 3 bases and J shed 3 bases, with 2 bases lying between them. CDR1 and CDR2 (germline): MGHRA, YSYEKL. CDR3 length: 11 amino acids. The CDR3 DNA reads as TGCGCCAGCAGCCACTACACTGAAGCTTTCTTT. The encoded protein is CASSHYTEAFF.

This chain connects TRBV12-3 or TRBV12-4 to TRBJ2-1; maybe TRBD2 (6 bases). CDR3 length: 14 residues. Trimming stripped 10 bases from V and 5 bases from J, with 18 bases between. DNA for the CDR3: TGTGCCATCGTTGGGGGGAGGAGGAACAATGAGCAGTTCTTC. The encoded protein is CAIVGGRRNNEQFF.

In its sample, this clonotype was seen once. The chain uses TRBV2 and TRBJ2-1, with 7 positions matching TRBD2. The CDR3 covers 14 residues. Per the germline V gene, CDR1 is SNHLY and CDR2 is FYNNEI. V shed 3 bases and J 7 bases; nucleotides not matched to a gene: 6. CDR3 amino acids: CASSDAGAGNEQFF. The CDR3 nucleotides read TGTGCCAGCAGTGACGCGGGAGCGGGGAATGAGCAGTTCTTC. Combining the CDR3 with reference TRBV2 and TRBJ2-1 gives the whole variable domain EPEVTQTPSHQVTQMGQEVILRCVPISNHLYFYWYRQILGQKVEFLVSFYNNEISEKSEIFDDQFSVERPDGSNFTLKIRSTKLEDSAMYFCASSDAGAGNEQFFGPGTRLTVL.